The source of this TCR beta chain is a study of cytomegalovirus exposure and HLA in healthy donors. As concerns this clone: Its specificity is unknown.

Study-wide points: CMV antigen specificity was confirmed in vitro for a few CMV-associated chains. The tendency of first-cohort TCR clusters to co-occur in the 120 validation repertoires was the finding of a later analysis. According to reports, the classifier identified cytomegalovirus status with high specificity and sensitivity. A list of approximately 160 TCR beta chains associated with cytomegalovirus was given.

V was pared by 4 bases and J by 6 bases, with 14 bases of the junction left unmatched. This CDR3 contains 16 residues. Germline V gene lookup returns CDR1 SGHKS and CDR2 YYEKEE (reference sequence). Profiled with immunoSEQ multiplex PCR; TCRdb holds only in-frame clones, not every one. The data show under 250,000 clones, with around 86% seen just once and 2% held by the top ten. The source material was PBMCs. The chain combines TRBV5-5 with TRBJ2-7, with 9 positions matching TRBD1. The receptor was derived from a woman under 30 in good health and CMV-seropositive. This chain's CDR3 is CASSAPGQGVAGEQYF. DNA for the CDR3: TGTGCCAGCAGCGCCCCGGGACAGGGTGTAGCTGGCGAGCAGTACTTC.